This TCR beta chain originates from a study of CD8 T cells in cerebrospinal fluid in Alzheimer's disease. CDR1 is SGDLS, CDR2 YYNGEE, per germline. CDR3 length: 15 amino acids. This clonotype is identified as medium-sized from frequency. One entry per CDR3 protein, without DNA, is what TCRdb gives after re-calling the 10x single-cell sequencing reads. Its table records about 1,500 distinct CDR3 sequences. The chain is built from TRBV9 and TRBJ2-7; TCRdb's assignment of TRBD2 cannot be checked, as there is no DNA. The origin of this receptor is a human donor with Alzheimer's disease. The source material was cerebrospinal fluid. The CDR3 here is CASSPGASPSYEQYF.